This TCR beta chain was recovered during a study of T cells in Graves' hyperthyroidism and ophthalmopathy. General study findings and limits: Through a model of 13 V-J features, ophthalmopathy was separated from stable hyperthyroidism. Blood shared most expanded thyroid clonotypes above 0.001.

Notes on this clonotype: Its target is unknown.

The investigators amplified TCR beta CDR3 regions from RNA transcripts. The primer set for the first-round RT-PCR of the TCR CDR3 was HTBI. MiXCR, applied by TCRdb to the multiplex PCR reads, yields one record per CDR3 protein. The sample gives around 620,000 distinct CDR3 sequences, roughly 50% of which show up once; around a fifth is in the top ten. Per the germline V gene, CDR1 is SNHLY and CDR2 is FYNNEI. There are 14 residues in the CDR3. Unmatched junction bases numbered 7, after V lost 8 bases and J lost 3 bases. Patients were excluded because of uncontrolled infection, other autoimmune disease, pregnancy or lactation.

The TCR sequence derives from an adult woman with Graves' disease, either hyperthyroidism or ophthalmopathy (not recorded which). The sequenced sample was peripheral blood or thyroid tissue (not recorded which). The chain links TRBV2 to TRBJ1-5, with 7 bases lining up with TRBD1. CDR3 loop: CASFNGTVNQPQHF. In DNA, the CDR3 is TGTGCCAGCTTTAATGGGACAGTCAATCAGCCCCAGCATTTT. The full variable domain, completed using reference TRBV2 and TRBJ1-5, is EPEVTQTPSHQVTQMGQEVILRCVPISNHLYFYWYRQILGQKVEFLVSFYNNEISEKSEIFDDQFSVERPDGSNFTLKIRSTKLEDSAMYFCASFNGTVNQPQHFGDGTRLSIL.